This TCR beta chain was found in a study of blood T cell repertoires in COVID-19. Study-level background: Material from acute and convalescent COVID-19 was sourced from the United States, Italy and Spain.

Repertoires were generated with immunoSEQ multiplex PCR, while TCRdb's copy carries only in-frame clones and drops some. This table has fewer than 450,000 clones, roughly 84% appearing once. There are 17 residues in the CDR3. CDR1 and CDR2 from the germline V gene are SEHNR and FQNEAQ (reference sequence). Trimming removed 1 base from V and 8 bases from J; junction bases left unmatched: 12. Recovered participants had two consecutive negative NP/OP PCR tests, healthcare professional clearance, or symptom resolution. V usage is TRBV7-9 and J usage is TRBJ1-2; TRBD1 matches 11 bases. Source material: PBMCs or T cells enriched from blood (not recorded which). The receptor's source is a woman between 25 and 40 years old who had recovered from COVID-19. The CDR3 sequence: CASSLVALDRGRGGYTF. The CDR3 DNA follows: TGTGCCAGCAGCTTAGTAGCCCTGGACAGGGGGCGAGGGGGCTACACCTTC.